Following are 13 T cell receptor beta chains from one sample sequenced in a study of shared clonotypes between healthy human individuals. Clones were sequenced by immunoSEQ multiplex PCR, and TCRdb holds only the in-frame ones, with some missing. This table holds about 2.4 million clones, approximately 93% found once. Sequences were obtained from naive CD4+ T cells from PBMCs. Noted subset: CD45RA+ positively selected. The receptors were gathered from a man aged 18 to 29 in good health. Some clones in this sample may be carry-over from other donors' samples.

The chain uses TRBV5-1 and TRBJ2-7, with 7 positions matching TRBD1. The CDR3 totals 14 residues. Germline V gene sequence: CDR1 SGHRS, CDR2 YFSETQ. V gave up 0 bases and J gave up 5 bases; unmatched junction bases: 5. The CDR3: CASSLGQGKDEQYF. The CDR3 nucleotides are TGCGCCAGCAGCTTGGGACAGGGAAAAGACGAGCAGTACTTC.

The rearrangement uses TRBV9 and TRBJ2-1; the match to TRBD1 covers 7 bases. Trimming cost V 4 bases and J 3 bases; bases outside gene matches: 7. Looked up from germline, CDR1 is SGDLS and CDR2 is YYNGEE. The CDR3 spans 15 residues. In DNA, the CDR3 is TGTGCCAGCAGCATCCGGGACAGTCACTACAATGAGCAGTTCTTC. It yields the protein CASSIRDSHYNEQFF.

The V gene is TRBV5-6, the J gene TRBJ2-7; 9 bases match TRBD1. CDR1 and CDR2 from the germline V gene are SGHDT and YYEEEE. The V gene end was trimmed by 5 bases and the J gene end by 6 bases; junction bases not matched to a gene: 6. The CDR3 length is 13 residues. In nucleotides, the CDR3 is TGTGCCAGCAGTTTACAGGGGGCGGTCGAGCAGTACTTC. Translating gives CASSLQGAVEQYF.

This clone was picked up one time. The chain carries TRBV5-1 and TRBJ1-4, with 9 bases fitting TRBD1. J lost 8 bases, V lost 4 bases, and 12 bases had no gene match. There are 16 residues in the CDR3. The germline V gene has CDR1 SGHRS and CDR2 YFSETQ. CDR3 residues: CASSLLPTGGREKLFF. The CDR3 DNA sequence: TGCGCCAGCAGCCTGCTACCGACAGGGGGAAGGGAAAAACTGTTTTTT.

The CDR3: CASSFAWSYEQYF. For the CDR3, the DNA is TGTGCCAGCAGCTTCGCTTGGTCCTACGAGCAGTACTTC. The genes are TRBV7-9 and TRBJ2-7; unclear D gene. This CDR3 has 13 residues. Trimming pared 3 bases from V and 1 base from J, leaving 7 bases between. The germline V gene encodes CDR1 SEHNR and CDR2 FQNEAQ (reference sequence).

The table lists this clone with a few counts. The chain is built from TRBV30 and TRBJ1-1; D is unresolved. The CDR3 has 13 amino acids. Trimming stripped 3 bases from V and 5 bases from J, with 13 bases between. Germline V gene data show CDR1 as GTSNPN and CDR2 as SVGIG (reference sequence). This chain's CDR3 is CAWSEGGGTEAFF. DNA for the CDR3: TGTGCCTGGAGCGAGGGAGGAGGGACTGAAGCTTTCTTT.

The genes are TRBV18 and TRBJ2-4, with D hard to call. V lost 1 base, J lost 0 bases, and 13 bases lay in between. This CDR3 comprises 17 residues. Germline V CDR1 and CDR2: KGHSH, LQKENI. CDR3 bases: TGTGCCAGCTCACCACTTCCTCAGACCCTAGCCAAAAACATTCAGTACTTC. This gives the protein CASSPLPQTLAKNIQYF.

This clone was recorded once. V is TRBV28 and J is TRBJ1-1; D remains unclear. The CDR3 runs to 12 residues. Trimming cost V 2 bases and J 5 bases, with 6 bases left between them. Germline CDR1 is MDHEN and CDR2 is SYDVKM. CDR3 amino acids: CASSLVWTEAFF. The CDR3 region has the DNA TGTGCCAGCAGTTTAGTATGGACTGAAGCTTTCTTT.

The rearrangement uses TRBV6-6 and TRBJ2-7; 10 bases align to TRBD1. Germline V gene sequence: CDR1 MNHNY, CDR2 SVGAGI (reference sequence). The J segment lost 5 bases and the V segment lost 4 bases, leaving 11 bases of the junction unmatched. The CDR3 is 16 residues long. CDR3 in DNA: TGTGCCAGCAGTTCACCCACCGGACAGGGGGTAGACGAGCAGTACTTC. Amino acid sequence: CASSSPTGQGVDEQYF.

Concerning this clone itself: The sample holds other DNA sequences that translate to the same CDR3. The chain employs TRBV5-1 and TRBJ1-1; possibly TRBD1 for D (6 bases). The CDR3 has 14 residues. Trimming stripped 1 base from V and 1 base from J, with 8 bases between. CDR1 is SGHRS and CDR2 is YFSETQ in the germline V gene. The CDR3 region has the DNA TGCGCCAGCAGCTTGCAGGGGCCGAACACTGAAGCTTTCTTT. This encodes CASSLQGPNTEAFF.

This sequence joins TRBV6-5 and TRBJ2-2; the D gene is possibly TRBD2 (7 bases). Deletions cut 7 bases from V and 1 base from J, with 13 bases between. In germline, CDR1 is MNHEY, CDR2 SVGAGI. The CDR3 is made up of 15 amino acids. The CDR3 DNA sequence: TGTGCCAGCACCCAAAGGGGGGGGAACACCGGGGAGCTGTTTTTT. Protein: CASTQRGGNTGELFF.

This clone was recorded only once. The J gene is TRBJ2-5, the V gene TRBV29-1; TRBD2 is a possible D gene (6 bases). The DNA end is more similar to TRBJ2-7, so the J call may be wrong. CDR1 SQVTM and CDR2 ANQGSEA come from the germline V gene. The CDR3 has 14 amino acids. In nucleotides, the CDR3 is TGCAGCGCTGAGAGAGCGGGCTTTCTCTACGAGCAGTACTTC. Translated, it gives CSAERAGFLYEQYF.

J is TRBJ1-1 and V is TRBV9, with D tentatively TRBD1 (6 bases). The CDR3 is 14 residues long. The germline V gene encodes CDR1 SGDLS and CDR2 YYNGEE. V gave up 2 bases and J gave up 1 base, with 9 bases separating them. In DNA form, the CDR3 reads TGTGCCAGCAGCGTGGGGGCCCAGAACACTGAAGCTTTCTTT. Translation gives CASSVGAQNTEAFF.